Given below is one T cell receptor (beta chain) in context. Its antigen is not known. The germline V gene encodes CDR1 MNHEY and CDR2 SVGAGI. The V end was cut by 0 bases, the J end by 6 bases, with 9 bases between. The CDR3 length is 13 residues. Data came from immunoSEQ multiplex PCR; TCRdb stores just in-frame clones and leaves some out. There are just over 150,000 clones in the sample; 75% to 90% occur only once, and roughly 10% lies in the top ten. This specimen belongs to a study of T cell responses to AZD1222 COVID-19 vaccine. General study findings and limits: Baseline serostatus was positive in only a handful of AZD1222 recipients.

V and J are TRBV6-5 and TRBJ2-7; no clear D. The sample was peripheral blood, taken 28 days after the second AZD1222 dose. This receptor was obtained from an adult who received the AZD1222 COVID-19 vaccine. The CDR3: CASSYSVRAEQYF. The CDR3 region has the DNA TGTGCCAGCAGTTACTCGGTTAGGGCCGAGCAGTACTTC.